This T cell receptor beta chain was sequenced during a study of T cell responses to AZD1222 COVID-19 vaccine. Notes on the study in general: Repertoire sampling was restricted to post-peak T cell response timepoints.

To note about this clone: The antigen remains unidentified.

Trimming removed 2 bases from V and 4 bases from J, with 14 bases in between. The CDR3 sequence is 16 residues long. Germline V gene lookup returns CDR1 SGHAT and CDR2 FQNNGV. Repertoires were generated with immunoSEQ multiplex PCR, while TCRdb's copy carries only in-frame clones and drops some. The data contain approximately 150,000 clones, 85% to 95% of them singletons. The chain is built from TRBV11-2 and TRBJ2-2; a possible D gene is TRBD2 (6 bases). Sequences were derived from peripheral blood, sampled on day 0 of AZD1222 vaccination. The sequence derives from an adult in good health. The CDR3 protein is CASSLLGGAGTGELFF. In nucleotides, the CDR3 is TGTGCCAGCAGCTTACTCGGCGGGGCGGGCACCGGGGAGCTGTTTTTT.